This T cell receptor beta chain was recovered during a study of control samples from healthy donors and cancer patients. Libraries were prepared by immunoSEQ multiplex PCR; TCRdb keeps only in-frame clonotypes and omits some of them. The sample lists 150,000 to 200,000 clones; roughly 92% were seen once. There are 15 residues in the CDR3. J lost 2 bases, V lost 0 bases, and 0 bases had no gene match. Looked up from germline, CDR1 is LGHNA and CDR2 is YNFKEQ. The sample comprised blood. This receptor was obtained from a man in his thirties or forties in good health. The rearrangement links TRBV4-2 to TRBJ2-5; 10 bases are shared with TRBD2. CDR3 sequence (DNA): TGTGCCAGCAGCCAAGAACTAGCGGGACAAGAGACCCAGTACTTC. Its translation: CASSQELAGQETQYF.